The 9 T cell receptor beta chains reported below all come from one sample, sequenced in a study of T cell repertoires in cytomegalovirus infection. One entry per CDR3 protein results from TCRdb running MiXCR on the reads. Of fewer than 650,000 distinct CDR3 sequences in the sample, about 40% were seen once. Antigens of these TCRs are unknown. The sample consisted of cultured PBMCs, taken from culture after CMV antigen stimulation. Receptors originate from a human donor in good health (CMV status not recorded). Some clones in this sample may be carry-over from other donors' samples.

The chain couples TRBV19 to TRBJ1-1, with 7 bases identical to TRBD1. The trim removed 5 bases at V and 4 bases at J, leaving 16 bases unmatched. Per the germline V gene, CDR1 is LNHDA and CDR2 is SQIVND (reference sequence). The CDR3 has 17 amino acids. CDR3: CASSYARGQGESTEAFF. The CDR3 nucleotides read TGTGCCAGTAGTTATGCGAGGGGTCAGGGGGAGTCCACTGAAGCTTTCTTT.

This clonotype was detected many times. This chain connects TRBV7-8 to TRBJ2-7, with D tentatively TRBD1 or TRBD2 (6 bases each). Trimming pared 5 bases from V and 12 bases from J, leaving 23 bases between. Germline assignment: CDR1 SGHVS and CDR2 FQNEAQ. The CDR3 is 14 residues long. CDR3 region: CASSPSGGTIRLYF. CDR3 DNA sequence: TGTGCCAGCAGCCCTTCTGGGGGGACAATTCGTTTGTACTTC. The full variable domain, its missing parts supplied by reference TRBV7-8 and TRBJ2-7, is GAGVSQSPRYKVAKRGQDVALRCDPISGHVSLFWYQQALGQGPEFLTYFQNEAQLDKSGLPSDRFFAERPEGSVSTLKIQRTQQEDSAVYLCASSPSGGTIRLYFGPGTRLTVT.

In this sample, this clonotype turned up once. The gene calls are TRBV7-2 and TRBJ1-2; D is unclear. V lost 8 bases and J 4 bases, leaving 8 bases between the germline ends. The V gene's germline CDR1 is SGHTA and CDR2 FQGNSA. This CDR3 is built from 11 residues. The CDR3 region is CASGESYGYTF. CDR3 coding DNA: TGTGCCAGCGGAGAGTCCTATGGCTACACCTTC.

The V gene is TRBV7-2, the J gene TRBJ2-1; D unresolved. This CDR3 has 14 residues. CDR1 and CDR2 (germline): SGHTA, FQGNSA. Trimming took off 2 bases at V and 8 bases at J, with 13 bases between the two ends. The CDR3 sequence is CASSLRWGTDEQFF. CDR3 bases: TGTGCCAGCAGCTTAAGATGGGGTACTGATGAGCAGTTCTTC.

The V call is TRBV25-1, the J call TRBJ2-5; no firm D call. The germline gives CDR1 MGHDK, CDR2 SYGVNS. V was cut by 6 bases and J by 5 bases, with 13 bases left in between. CDR3 length: 13 amino acids. DNA of the CDR3: TGTGCCAGCAGATGGACGGCGGCCGAGACCCAGTACTTC. Translation gives CASRWTAAETQYF.

This clonotype came up many times. V is TRBV5-1 and J is TRBJ2-1; the D gene is possibly TRBD2 (5 bases). V was trimmed by 3 bases and J by 4 bases, leaving 5 bases between them. This CDR3 has 12 amino acids. Germline V gives CDR1 SGHRS, CDR2 YFSETQ. The CDR3 nucleotides read TGCGCCAGCAGCTCGGGGTACAATGAGCAGTTCTTC. As protein: CASSSGYNEQFF.

The V call is TRBV19, the J call TRBJ1-3; no reliable D call. This CDR3 has 14 residues. CDR1 is LNHDA and CDR2 is SQIVND in the germline V gene (reference sequence). V dropped 5 bases and J dropped 2 bases, with 10 bases sitting between them. The CDR3 region is CASSGVEAGNTIYF. For the CDR3, the DNA is TGTGCCAGTAGTGGAGTGGAAGCTGGAAACACCATATATTTT.

Concerning this clonotype itself: An end of the junction does not agree with germline; a read error may underlie this. The chain couples TRBV28 to TRBJ1-1, with a possible D match to TRBD1 (5 bases). The CDR3 is 11 residues long. From germline, CDR1 is MDHEN and CDR2 SYDVKM. The chain's CDR3 is CASSSSFGTLF. CDR3 nucleotide sequence: TGTGCCAGCAGTTCCAGTTTTGGGACCCTCTTT.

Ten or more counts support this clonotype. The V call is TRBV4-1, the J call TRBJ1-1, with a tentative D call TRBD1 (6 bases). Germline V gene lookup returns CDR1 MGHRA and CDR2 YSYEKL. V was cut by 2 bases and J by 5 bases, with 18 bases left in between. The CDR3 runs 16 residues. The CDR3 loop reads CASSQPSTGSGTEAFF. The CDR3 nucleotides are TGCGCCAGCAGCCAACCCTCCACAGGGTCCGGGACTGAAGCTTTCTTT.